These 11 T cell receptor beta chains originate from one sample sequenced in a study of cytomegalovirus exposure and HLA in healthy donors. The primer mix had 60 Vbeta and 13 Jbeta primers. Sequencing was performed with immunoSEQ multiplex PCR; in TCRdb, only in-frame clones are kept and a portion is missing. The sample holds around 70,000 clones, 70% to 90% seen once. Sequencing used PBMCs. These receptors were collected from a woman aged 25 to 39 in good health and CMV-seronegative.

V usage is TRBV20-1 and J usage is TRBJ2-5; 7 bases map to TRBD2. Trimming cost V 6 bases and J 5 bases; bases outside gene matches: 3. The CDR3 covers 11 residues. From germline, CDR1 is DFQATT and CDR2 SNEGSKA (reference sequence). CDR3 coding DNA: TGCAGTGCCCAGGGAGGGGAGACCCAGTACTTC. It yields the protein CSAQGGETQYF.

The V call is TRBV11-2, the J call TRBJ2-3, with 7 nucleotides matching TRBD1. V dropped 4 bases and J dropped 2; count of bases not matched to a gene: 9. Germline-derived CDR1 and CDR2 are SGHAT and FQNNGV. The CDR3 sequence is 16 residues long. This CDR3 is CASSSQGTESTDTQYF. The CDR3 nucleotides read TGTGCCAGCAGCTCCCAGGGGACAGAATCCACAGATACGCAGTATTTT.

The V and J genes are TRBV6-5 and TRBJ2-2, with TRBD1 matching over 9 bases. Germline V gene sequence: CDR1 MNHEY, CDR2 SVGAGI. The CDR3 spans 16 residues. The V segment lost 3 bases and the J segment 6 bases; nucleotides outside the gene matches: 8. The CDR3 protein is CASSYVGQGRAGELFF. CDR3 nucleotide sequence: TGTGCCAGCAGTTATGTGGGACAGGGAAGGGCCGGGGAGCTGTTTTTT.

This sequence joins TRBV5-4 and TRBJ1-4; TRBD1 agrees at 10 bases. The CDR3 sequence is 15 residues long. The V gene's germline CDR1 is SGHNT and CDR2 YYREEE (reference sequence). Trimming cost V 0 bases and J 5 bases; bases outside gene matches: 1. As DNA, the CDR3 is TGTGCCAGCAGCTTGGGGGGACAGGGGAATGAAAAACTGTTTTTT. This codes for CASSLGGQGNEKLFF.

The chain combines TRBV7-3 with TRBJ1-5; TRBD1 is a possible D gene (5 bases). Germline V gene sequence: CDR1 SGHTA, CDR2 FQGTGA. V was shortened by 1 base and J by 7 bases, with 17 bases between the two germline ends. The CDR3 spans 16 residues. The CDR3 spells CASSLNRGAEGQPQHF. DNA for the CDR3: TGTGCCAGCAGCTTAAATAGAGGGGCGGAGGGGCAGCCCCAGCATTTT.

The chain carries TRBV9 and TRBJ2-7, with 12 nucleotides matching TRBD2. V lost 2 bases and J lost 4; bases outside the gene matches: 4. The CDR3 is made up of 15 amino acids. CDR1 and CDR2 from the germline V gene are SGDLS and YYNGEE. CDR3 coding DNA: TGTGCCAGCAGCGTTCTAGCGGGAGGGTTTTACGAGCAGTACTTC. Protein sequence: CASSVLAGGFYEQYF.

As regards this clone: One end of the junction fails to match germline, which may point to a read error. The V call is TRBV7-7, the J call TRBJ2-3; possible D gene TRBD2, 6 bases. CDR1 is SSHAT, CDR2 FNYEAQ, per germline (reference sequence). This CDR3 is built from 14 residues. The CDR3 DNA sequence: TGTGCTAGCAGCTTGGCGGGAAACACAGATACGCAGTATTTT. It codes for CASSLAGNTDTQYF.

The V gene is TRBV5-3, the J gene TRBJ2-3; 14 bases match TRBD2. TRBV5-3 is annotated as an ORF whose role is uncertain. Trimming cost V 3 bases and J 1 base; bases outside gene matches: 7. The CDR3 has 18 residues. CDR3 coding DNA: TGTGCCAGAAGCTGCGGGACTAGCGGGAGCGAGGGCACAGATACGCAGTATTTT. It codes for CARSCGTSGSEGTDTQYF.

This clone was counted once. CDR3 DNA sequence: TGTGCCAGCAGCGTAGGGGTTAGCGGGAGAGAGACCCAGTACTTC. Residues: CASSVGVSGRETQYF. The chain recombines TRBV9 with TRBJ2-5, with 9 positions matching TRBD2. V shed 0 bases, J shed 4 bases, and the junction held 4 bases outside the gene matches. CDR1 and CDR2 from the germline V gene are SGDLS and YYNGEE. This CDR3 has 15 residues.

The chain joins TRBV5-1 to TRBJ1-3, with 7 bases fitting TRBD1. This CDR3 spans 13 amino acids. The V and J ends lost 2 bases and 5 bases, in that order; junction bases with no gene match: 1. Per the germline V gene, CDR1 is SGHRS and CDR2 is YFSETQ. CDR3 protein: CASSLQGRNTIYF. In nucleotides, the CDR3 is TGCGCCAGCAGCTTACAGGGGAGAAACACCATATATTTT.

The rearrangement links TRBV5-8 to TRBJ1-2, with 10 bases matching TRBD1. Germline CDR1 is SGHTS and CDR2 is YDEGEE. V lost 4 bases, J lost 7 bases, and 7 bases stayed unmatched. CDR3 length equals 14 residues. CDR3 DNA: TGTGCCAGCAGCCTCGGGACAGGGGCTTCTGGCTACACCTTC. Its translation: CASSLGTGASGYTF.